Listed here are 2 T cell receptor beta chains from one sample, sequenced in a study of OX40 agonist ivuxolimab in advanced cancers. The data were produced by immunoSEQ multiplex PCR, yet TCRdb's version contains in-frame clones alone and is incomplete. The data show about 48,000 clones, around 89% seen once. The specimen was CD4+ or CD8+ T cells sorted from blood, collected in a trial of the OX40 agonist ivuxolimab. Receptors were obtained from an adult with an advanced solid tumor such as melanoma, head and neck, liver or kidney cancer.

The chain employs TRBV6-1 and TRBJ1-5; no definite D call. V gave up 0 bases and J gave up 7 bases, with 16 bases separating them. CDR1 is MNHNS, CDR2 SASEGT, per germline. This CDR3 region has 16 residues. Here the CDR3 DNA reads TGTGCCAGCAGTGAAGCGCAGGTACCGAGCGGGCAGCCCCAGCATTTT. Its translation is CASSEAQVPSGQPQHF.

The J gene is TRBJ2-7, the V gene TRBV28; D not resolved. The CDR3 has 13 residues. V lost 2 bases, J lost 1 base, and 6 bases lay in between. Looked up from germline, CDR1 is MDHEN and CDR2 is SYDVKM. The CDR3 reads CASSLAGSYEQYF. The DNA of the CDR3 is TGTGCCAGCAGTTTAGCCGGGTCCTACGAGCAGTACTTC.